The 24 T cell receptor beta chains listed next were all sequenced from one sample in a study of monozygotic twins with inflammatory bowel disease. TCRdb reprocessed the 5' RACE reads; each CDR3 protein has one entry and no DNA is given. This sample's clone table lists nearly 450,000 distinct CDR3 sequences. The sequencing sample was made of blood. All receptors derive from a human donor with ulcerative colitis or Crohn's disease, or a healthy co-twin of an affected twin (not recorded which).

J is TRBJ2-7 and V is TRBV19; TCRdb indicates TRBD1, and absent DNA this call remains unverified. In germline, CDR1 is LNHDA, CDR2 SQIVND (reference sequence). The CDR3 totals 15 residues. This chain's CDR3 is CASSPGTGIAYEQYF.

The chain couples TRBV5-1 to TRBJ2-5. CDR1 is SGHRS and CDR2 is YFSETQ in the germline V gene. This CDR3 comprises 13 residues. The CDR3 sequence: CASSFLVEETQYF.

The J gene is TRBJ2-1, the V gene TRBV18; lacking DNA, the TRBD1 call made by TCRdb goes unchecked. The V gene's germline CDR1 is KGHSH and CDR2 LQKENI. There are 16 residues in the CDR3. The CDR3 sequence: CASSLVNPGQHNEQFF. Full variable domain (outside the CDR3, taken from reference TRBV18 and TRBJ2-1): NAGVMQNPRHLVRRRGQEARLRCSPMKGHSHVYWYRQLPEEGLKFMVYLQKENIIDESGMPKERFSAEFPKEGPSILRIQQVVRGDSAAYFCASSLVNPGQHNEQFFGPGTRLTVL.

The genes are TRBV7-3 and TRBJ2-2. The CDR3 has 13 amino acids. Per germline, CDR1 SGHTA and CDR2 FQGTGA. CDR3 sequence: CASSLMGSGELFF.

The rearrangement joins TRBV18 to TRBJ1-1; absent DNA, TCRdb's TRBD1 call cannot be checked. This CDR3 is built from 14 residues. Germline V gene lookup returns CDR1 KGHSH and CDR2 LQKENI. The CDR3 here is CASSIRQEGTEAFF.

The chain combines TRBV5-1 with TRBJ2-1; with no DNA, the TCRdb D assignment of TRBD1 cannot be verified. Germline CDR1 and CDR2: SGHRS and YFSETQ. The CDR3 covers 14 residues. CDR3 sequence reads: CASSLGQSSNEQFF.

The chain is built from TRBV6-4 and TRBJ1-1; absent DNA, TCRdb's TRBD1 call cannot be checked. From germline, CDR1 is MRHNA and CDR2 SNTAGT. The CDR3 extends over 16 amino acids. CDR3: CAISDSRDRVETEAFF.

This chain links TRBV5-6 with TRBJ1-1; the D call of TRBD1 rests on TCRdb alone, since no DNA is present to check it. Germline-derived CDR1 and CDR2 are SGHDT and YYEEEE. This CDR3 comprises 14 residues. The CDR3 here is CASSLRAGHTEAFF. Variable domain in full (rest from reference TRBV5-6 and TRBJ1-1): DAGVTQSPTHLIKTRGQQVTLRCSPKSGHDTVSWYQQALGQGPQFIFQYYEEEERQRGNFPDRFSGHQFPNYSSELNVNALLLGDSALYLCASSLRAGHTEAFFGQGTRLTVV.

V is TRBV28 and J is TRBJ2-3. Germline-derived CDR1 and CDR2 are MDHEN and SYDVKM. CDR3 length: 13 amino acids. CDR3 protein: CASRDYTTDTQYF.

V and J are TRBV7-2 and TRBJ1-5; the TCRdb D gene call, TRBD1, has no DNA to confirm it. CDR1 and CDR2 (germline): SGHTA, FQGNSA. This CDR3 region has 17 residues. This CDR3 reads CASSSHLQASSNQPQHF.

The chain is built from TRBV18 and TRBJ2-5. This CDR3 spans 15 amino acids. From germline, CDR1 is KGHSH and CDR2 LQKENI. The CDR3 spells CASSPRTDPQETQYF.

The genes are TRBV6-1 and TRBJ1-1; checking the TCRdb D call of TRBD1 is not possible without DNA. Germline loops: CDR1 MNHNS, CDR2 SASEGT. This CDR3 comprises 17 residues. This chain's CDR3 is CASSEEGGGRRNTEAFF.

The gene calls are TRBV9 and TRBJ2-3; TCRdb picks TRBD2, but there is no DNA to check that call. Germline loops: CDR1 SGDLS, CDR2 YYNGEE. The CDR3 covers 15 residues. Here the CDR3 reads CASSPPIAGADTQYF.

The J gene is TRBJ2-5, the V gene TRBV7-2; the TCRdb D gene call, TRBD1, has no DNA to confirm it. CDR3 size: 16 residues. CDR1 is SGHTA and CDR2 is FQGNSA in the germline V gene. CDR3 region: CASNKREAGAVGTQYF.

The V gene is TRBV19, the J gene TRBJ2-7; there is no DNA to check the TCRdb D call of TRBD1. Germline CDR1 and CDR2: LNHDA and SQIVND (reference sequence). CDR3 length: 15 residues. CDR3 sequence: CASSTGTGTTYEQYF.

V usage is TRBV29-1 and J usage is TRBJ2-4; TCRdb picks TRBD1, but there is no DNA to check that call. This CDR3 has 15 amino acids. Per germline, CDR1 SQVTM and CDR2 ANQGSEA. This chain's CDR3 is CSVHSGRDSVNIQYF.

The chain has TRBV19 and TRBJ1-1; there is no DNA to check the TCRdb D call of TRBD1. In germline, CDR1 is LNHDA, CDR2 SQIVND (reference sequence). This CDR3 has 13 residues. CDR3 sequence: CASSSPDPYVAFF. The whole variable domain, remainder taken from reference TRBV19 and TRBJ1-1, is DGGITQSPKYLFRKEGQNVTLSCEQNLNHDAMYWYRQDPGQGLRLIYYSQIVNDFQKGDIAEGYSVSREKKESFPLTVTSAQKNPTAFYLCASSSPDPYVAFFGQGTRLTVV.

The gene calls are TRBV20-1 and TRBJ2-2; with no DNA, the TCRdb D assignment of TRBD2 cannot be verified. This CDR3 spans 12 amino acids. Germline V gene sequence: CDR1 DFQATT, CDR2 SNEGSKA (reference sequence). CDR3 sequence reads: CSANEGTGELFF.

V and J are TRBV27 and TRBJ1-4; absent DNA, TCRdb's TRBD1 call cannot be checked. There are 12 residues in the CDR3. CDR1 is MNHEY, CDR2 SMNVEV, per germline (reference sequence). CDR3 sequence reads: CASSLTGGKLFF.

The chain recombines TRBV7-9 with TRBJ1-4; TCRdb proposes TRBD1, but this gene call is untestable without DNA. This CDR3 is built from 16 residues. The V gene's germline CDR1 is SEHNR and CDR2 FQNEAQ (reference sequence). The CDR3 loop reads CASSLGAQGVNEKLFF.

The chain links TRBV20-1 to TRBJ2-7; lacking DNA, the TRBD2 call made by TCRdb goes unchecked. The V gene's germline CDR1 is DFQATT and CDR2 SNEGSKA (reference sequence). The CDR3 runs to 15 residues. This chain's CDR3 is CSANPTSGSSYEQYF.

Here the CDR3 reads CASSLGASPQETQYF. The V and J genes are TRBV7-6 and TRBJ2-5. The CDR3 totals 15 residues. Germline assignment: CDR1 SGHVS and CDR2 FNYEAQ.

The CDR3 reads CASSPTSGVSQETQYF. The chain has TRBV7-3 and TRBJ2-5; the D call from TCRdb, TRBD2, cannot be confirmed without DNA. The germline CDR1 and CDR2 sequences are SGHTA and FQGTGA. The CDR3 sequence is 16 residues long.

CDR3 region: CAISESRMAEGQPQHF. The rearrangement uses TRBV10-3 and TRBJ1-5. The length of the CDR3 is 16 residues. Germline values: CDR1 ENHRY, CDR2 SYGVKD.